This T cell receptor beta chain derives from a study of blood T cell repertoires in COVID-19. Germline values: CDR1 SGHKS, CDR2 YYEKEE (reference sequence). This CDR3 has 14 residues. V was clipped by 2 bases and J by 10 bases; unmatched bases: 7. Using immunoSEQ multiplex PCR, the repertoire was profiled, and TCRdb retains in-frame clones only, with some absent. This table has 150,000 to 200,000 clones, approximately 78% appearing once. The sample consisted of PBMCs or T cells enriched from blood (not recorded which). The receptor comes from a woman aged 50 to 60 who had recovered from COVID-19. The chain joins TRBV5-5 to TRBJ2-1, with 9 bases fitting TRBD1. The CDR3 is CASSLPGQGSEQFF. CDR3 DNA sequence: TGTGCCAGCAGCTTACCGGGACAGGGATCAGAGCAGTTCTTC.